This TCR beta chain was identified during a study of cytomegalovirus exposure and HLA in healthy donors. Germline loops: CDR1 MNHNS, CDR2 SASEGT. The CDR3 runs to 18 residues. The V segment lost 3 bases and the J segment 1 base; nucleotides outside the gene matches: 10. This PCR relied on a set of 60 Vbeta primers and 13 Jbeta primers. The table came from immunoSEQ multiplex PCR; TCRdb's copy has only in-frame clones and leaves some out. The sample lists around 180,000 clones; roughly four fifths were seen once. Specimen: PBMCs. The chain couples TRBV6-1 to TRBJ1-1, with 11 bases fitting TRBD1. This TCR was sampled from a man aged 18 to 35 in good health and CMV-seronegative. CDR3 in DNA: TGTGCCAGCAGTGATCCCGGGACAGGGGGGCGAGGGAACACTGAAGCTTTCTTT. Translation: CASSDPGTGGRGNTEAFF.